The clone carrying this T cell receptor beta chain was found many times. Its antigen remains unidentified. V lost 1 base and J lost 5, with 10 bases in between. The CDR3 is 13 residues long. The germline gives CDR1 SGHRS, CDR2 YFSETQ. The data were obtained in a study of T-cell reconstitution after alpha-beta-depleted transplantation in children. Findings and caveats of the study: One year after transplant, T-cell counts and diversity came mostly from newly produced T cells. Several hundred expanded graft clones reportedly supplied alpha-beta T cells about two months after transplant. Some patients showed high day-60 TCRbeta diversity, which derived from surviving recipient T cells and thymic progenitors.

It was with unique molecular identifiers that the TCRbeta library was prepared. TCRdb re-called the PCR reads with MiXCR, one entry per CDR3 protein. This sample has around 700,000 distinct CDR3 sequences, with over 10% found just once. The receptor was isolated from a girl aged 2 to 9 with congenital amegakaryocytic thrombocytopenia, due to receive a stem cell transplant. This chain uses TRBV5-1 with TRBJ2-7, with D tentatively TRBD2 (5 bases). The specimen was PBMCs, collected before TCRalphabeta/CD19-depleted stem cell transplant. CDR3 region: CASSLYVGNEQYF. CDR3 nucleotide sequence: TGCGCCAGCAGCTTGTATGTCGGGAACGAGCAGTACTTC.